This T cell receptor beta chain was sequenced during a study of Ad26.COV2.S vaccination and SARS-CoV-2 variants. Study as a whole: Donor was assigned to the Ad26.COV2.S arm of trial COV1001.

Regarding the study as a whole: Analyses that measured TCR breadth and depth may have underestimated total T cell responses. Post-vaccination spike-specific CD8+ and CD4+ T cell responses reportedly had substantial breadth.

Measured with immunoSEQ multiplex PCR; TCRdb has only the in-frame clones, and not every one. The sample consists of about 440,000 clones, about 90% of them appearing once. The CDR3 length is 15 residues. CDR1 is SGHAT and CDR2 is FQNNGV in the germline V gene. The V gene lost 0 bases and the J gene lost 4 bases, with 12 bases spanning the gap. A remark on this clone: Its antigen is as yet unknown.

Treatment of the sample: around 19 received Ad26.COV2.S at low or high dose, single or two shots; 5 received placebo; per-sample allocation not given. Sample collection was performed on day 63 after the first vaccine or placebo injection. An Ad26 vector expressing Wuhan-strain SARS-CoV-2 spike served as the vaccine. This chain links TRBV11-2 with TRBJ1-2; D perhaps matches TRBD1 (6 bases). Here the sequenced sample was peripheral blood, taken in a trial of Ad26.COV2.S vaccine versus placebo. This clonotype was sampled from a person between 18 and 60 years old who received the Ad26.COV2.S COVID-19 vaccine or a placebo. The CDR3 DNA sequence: TGTGCCAGCAGCTTAGATAGCGGACAGCTCTATGGCTACACCTTC. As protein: CASSLDSGQLYGYTF.